A single T cell receptor (beta chain) is shown here with its context. The antigen is undetermined. The read is 3 residues too short to cover the CDR3 end, so that end is filled in from the germline J gene. With V trimmed by 0 bases and J by 5 bases, 8 bases remained unmatched. The CDR3 is made up of 17 amino acids. Germline loops: CDR1 SGHVS, CDR2 FQNEAQ. These data belong to a study of T cell clonality in common variable immunodeficiency. Of CVID subjects, about 15 were female and roughly 30 male, mean age about 40. CVID subjects had received replacement immunoglobulin for at least one year. CVID subjects were neither ill nor on immunomodulatory or immunosuppressive medication at sampling. The study, taken as a whole, reports: In common variable immunodeficiency, TCR beta chains reportedly carried fewer deletions and N-nucleotide insertions. Links between repertoire features and CVID complications were heterogeneity-limited.

Repertoires were generated with immunoSEQ multiplex PCR, while TCRdb's copy carries only in-frame clones and drops some. The profile covers roughly 5,000 clones, none occurring a single time. The sequence came from a human donor with common variable immunodeficiency. The chain is built from TRBV7-8 and TRBJ1-1, with 11 bases identical to TRBD1. The sequencing sample was made of peripheral blood mononuclear cells. CDR3 sequence: CASSLAWGQGGGTEAFF. The part of the CDR3 DNA that was read is TGTGCCAGCAGCTTAGCTTGGGGACAGGGGGGAGGGACTGAA.